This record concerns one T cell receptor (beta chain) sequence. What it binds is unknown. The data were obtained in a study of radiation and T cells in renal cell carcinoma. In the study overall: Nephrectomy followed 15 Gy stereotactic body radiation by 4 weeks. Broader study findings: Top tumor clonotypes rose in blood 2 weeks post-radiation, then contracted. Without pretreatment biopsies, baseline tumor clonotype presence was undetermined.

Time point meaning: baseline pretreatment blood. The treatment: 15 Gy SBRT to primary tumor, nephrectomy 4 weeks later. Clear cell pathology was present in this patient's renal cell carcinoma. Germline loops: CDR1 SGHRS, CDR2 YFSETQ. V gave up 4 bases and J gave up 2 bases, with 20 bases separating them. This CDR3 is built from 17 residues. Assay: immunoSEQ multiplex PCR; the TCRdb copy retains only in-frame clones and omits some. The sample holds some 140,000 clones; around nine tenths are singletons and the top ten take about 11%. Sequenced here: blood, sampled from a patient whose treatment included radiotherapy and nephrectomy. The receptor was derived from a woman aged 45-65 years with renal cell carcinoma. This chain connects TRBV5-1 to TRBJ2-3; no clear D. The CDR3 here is CASSLGIGSSYTDTQYF. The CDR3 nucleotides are TGCGCCAGCAGCCTGGGGATCGGCAGCTCATACACAGATACGCAGTATTTT.